The 23 T cell receptor beta chains listed next were all sequenced from one sample in a study of graft-versus-host responses after intestinal transplantation. These receptors have no identified antigens. Profiling relied on immunoSEQ multiplex PCR, and the TCRdb table lists in-frame clones only, not all of them. The sample has around 100,000 clones, 85% to 95% seen once; the top ten hold around 1.2%. The source was unstimulated CD8+ T cells sorted from spleen or lymph node cells, collected before transplant. The receptors were sampled from a human donor who was the organ donor for an intestinal transplant.

The chain uses TRBV7-2 and TRBJ2-1; D may be TRBD2 (7 bases). From germline, CDR1 is SGHTA and CDR2 FQGNSA. The CDR3 extends over 16 amino acids. V lost 3 bases and J lost 4, with 16 bases in between. In nucleotides, the CDR3 is TGTGCCAGCAGCTTTCCCGGGGGGCGGGAGTACAATGAGCAGTTCTTC. Protein product: CASSFPGGREYNEQFF.

The V call is TRBV5-6, the J call TRBJ2-7; no clear D gene. Germline values: CDR1 SGHDT, CDR2 YYEEEE. V was pared by 3 bases and J by 3 bases, with 4 bases between. The length of the CDR3 is 11 residues. The DNA of the CDR3 is TGTGCCAGCAGCTGGGGCTACGAGCAGTACTTC. Translation gives CASSWGYEQYF.

The chain is built from TRBV7-9 and TRBJ1-1; TRBD1 matches at 7 bases. Germline loops: CDR1 SEHNR, CDR2 FQNEAQ (reference sequence). The trim removed 5 bases at V and 5 bases at J, leaving 17 bases unmatched. The CDR3 is made up of 17 amino acids. The CDR3 nucleotides are TGTGCCAGCAGCCTCATTGGTGACAGGGTGGAGGAGACTGAAGCTTTCTTT. The encoded protein is CASSLIGDRVEETEAFF.

The V call is TRBV4-1, the J call TRBJ2-3, with a tentative D call TRBD1 (6 bases). Deletions cut 3 bases from V and 3 bases from J, with 10 bases between. Germline V gene sequence: CDR1 MGHRA, CDR2 YSYEKL. The CDR3 runs to 14 residues. Written as DNA, the CDR3 is TGCGCCAGCAGCCATCGGCAGGGGACAGATACGCAGTATTTT. Protein sequence: CASSHRQGTDTQYF.

This chain joins TRBV30 and TRBJ1-1, with D unclear. In germline, CDR1 is GTSNPN, CDR2 SVGIG (reference sequence). This CDR3 comprises 13 residues. V lost 4 bases, J lost 1 base, and 10 bases lay in between. The DNA for the CDR3 is TGTGCCTGGAAAGATGATCCGAACACTGAAGCTTTCTTT. Translated: CAWKDDPNTEAFF.

The chain employs TRBV10-3 and TRBJ1-2, with D perhaps TRBD1 (6 bases). The germline V gene has CDR1 ENHRY and CDR2 SYGVKD. CDR3 length: 15 residues. V lost 3 bases and J 0 bases, leaving 11 bases between the germline ends. CDR3 loop: CAISDRDTANYGYTF. The CDR3 DNA sequence: TGTGCCATCAGTGACCGGGACACAGCTAACTATGGCTACACCTTC.

Comment on this clone: Other DNA sequences in the sample encode the same CDR3. The chain couples TRBV20-1 to TRBJ1-1; no clear D gene. The V and J ends lost 0 bases and 4 bases respectively, with 3 bases between them. Germline loops: CDR1 DFQATT, CDR2 SNEGSKA (reference sequence). This CDR3 is built from 11 residues. In nucleotides, the CDR3 is TGCAGTGCTAGAGAGGGCACTGAAGCTTTCTTT. Amino acid sequence: CSAREGTEAFF.

This clone was seen more than once but under ten times. The V call is TRBV5-4, the J call TRBJ1-4, with 11 nucleotides matching TRBD1. The length of the CDR3 is 13 residues. Germline V gives CDR1 SGHNT, CDR2 YYREEE (reference sequence). The trim removed 8 bases at V and 6 bases at J, leaving 3 bases unmatched. The DNA for the CDR3 is TGTGCCAGTAGGGACAGGGGGGATGAAAAACTGTTTTTT. Amino acids: CASRDRGDEKLFF. The full variable domain, rest sourced from reference TRBV5-4 and TRBJ1-4, is ETGVTQSPTHLIKTRGQQVTLRCSSQSGHNTVSWYQQALGQGPQFIFQYYREEENGRGNFPPRFSGLQFPNYSSELNVNALELDDSALYLCASRDRGDEKLFFGSGTQLSVL.

Regarding this clone: This same CDR3 is encoded by further DNA sequences in the sample. The chain couples TRBV27 to TRBJ1-1; D may be TRBD1 (5 bases). The CDR3 sequence is 13 residues long. Trimming took 2 bases from V and 1 from J, leaving 5 bases between them. The germline CDR1 and CDR2 sequences are MNHEY and SMNVEV (reference sequence). In DNA, the CDR3 is TGTGCCAGCAGTTTAGGGGGGAACACTGAAGCTTTCTTT. Its protein product is CASSLGGNTEAFF.

V and J are TRBV4-1 and TRBJ2-4; 7 nucleotides align to TRBD2. CDR1 is MGHRA and CDR2 is YSYEKL in the germline V gene. Germline trimming cut 0 bases from V and 7 bases from J; bases unmatched to any gene: 9. The CDR3 consists of 16 residues. CDR3 region: CASSQDSVREGNIQYF. The CDR3 DNA follows: TGCGCCAGCAGCCAAGATTCCGTCAGGGAGGGGAACATTCAGTACTTC.

This clone appeared a few times. The chain couples TRBV19 to TRBJ2-7; D might be TRBD1 or TRBD2, each matching 6 bases. This CDR3 is 15 amino acids long. Trimming took off 5 bases at V and 2 bases at J, with 16 bases between the two ends. The germline V gene has CDR1 LNHDA and CDR2 SQIVND (reference sequence). This chain's CDR3 is CASSAGHLYTYEQYF. The CDR3 DNA is TGTGCCAGTAGTGCGGGACACCTATACACCTACGAGCAGTACTTC.

This chain links TRBV30 with TRBJ2-7, with TRBD1 identical over 7 bases. The CDR3 sequence is 11 residues long. V gave up 4 bases and J gave up 6 bases; unmatched junction bases: 3. Germline CDR1 reads GTSNPN; CDR2 reads SVGIG (reference sequence). Here the CDR3 reads CAWMTGLEQYF. CDR3 DNA sequence: TGTGCCTGGATGACAGGGCTCGAGCAGTACTTC.

This chain connects TRBV29-1 to TRBJ2-1; no clear D. V lost 7 bases, J lost 2 bases, and 15 bases lay in between. CDR1 and CDR2 (germline): SQVTM, ANQGSEA. The CDR3 is 14 residues long. The CDR3 DNA reads as TGCAGCGCCCTAGTCCCCTTAGCCTACAATGAGCAGTTCTTC. Translation: CSALVPLAYNEQFF.

The chain links TRBV4-1 to TRBJ2-1; TRBD2 aligns across 7 bases. The CDR3 consists of 16 residues. Germline trimming cut 1 base from V and 5 bases from J; bases unmatched to any gene: 8. Germline loops: CDR1 MGHRA, CDR2 YSYEKL. The CDR3 loop reads CASSQGSSGAHNEQFF. The DNA of the CDR3 is TGCGCCAGCAGCCAAGGGTCTAGCGGAGCCCACAATGAGCAGTTCTTC.

This clone was seen once. The chain joins TRBV9 to TRBJ1-2, with a tentative D call TRBD1 (5 bases). Trimming cost V 3 bases and J 7 bases, with 13 bases left between them. CDR1 SGDLS and CDR2 YYNGEE come from the germline V gene. The CDR3 is made up of 13 amino acids. CDR3 in amino acids: CASSAPGGRGYTF. CDR3 nucleotide sequence: TGTGCCAGCAGCGCCCCGGGGGGACGTGGCTACACCTTC.

The rearrangement links TRBV9 to TRBJ2-5; 8 nucleotides align to TRBD1. In germline, CDR1 is SGDLS, CDR2 YYNGEE. The CDR3 length is 15 residues. Trimming at V came to 3 bases and at J to 5 bases, leaving 9 bases not matched to a gene. The CDR3 nucleotides read TGTGCCAGCAGCGCCGGCTTAACAGGGGGGGAGACCCAGTACTTC. It is translated as CASSAGLTGGETQYF.

The chain joins TRBV27 to TRBJ2-2; D remains unclear. The germline V and J ends were trimmed by 2 bases and 8 bases, with 6 bases remaining between them. The CDR3 covers 12 residues. Germline values: CDR1 MNHEY, CDR2 SMNVEV (reference sequence). In DNA form, the CDR3 reads TGTGCCAGCAGTTTACTTGCGGGGGAGCTGTTTTTT. Its translation: CASSLLAGELFF.

This sequence joins TRBV7-2 and TRBJ2-7; 8 bases match TRBD1. The V segment lost 4 bases and the J segment 3 bases; nucleotides outside the gene matches: 11. The CDR3 loop spans 16 amino acids. Germline CDR1 reads SGHTA; CDR2 reads FQGNSA. The CDR3 loop reads CASSSDSWTGLYEQYF. The CDR3 coding sequence is TGTGCCAGCAGCTCTGACTCCTGGACAGGGCTCTACGAGCAGTACTTC.

The CDR3 sequence is CASSSGGSLYNEQFF. As DNA, the CDR3 is TGTGCCAGTAGCAGCGGCGGGTCCTTGTACAATGAGCAGTTCTTC. The rearrangement joins TRBV19 to TRBJ2-1; D is possibly TRBD2 (5 bases). The germline CDR1 and CDR2 sequences are LNHDA and SQIVND (reference sequence). This CDR3 spans 15 amino acids. Trimming took off 6 bases at V and 4 bases at J, with 16 bases between the two ends.

The chain has TRBV13 and TRBJ1-2; 7 positions agree with TRBD1. Germline loops: CDR1 PRHDT, CDR2 FYEKMQ (reference sequence). The ends lost 5 bases at V and 0 bases at J; junction bases unmatched: 6. This CDR3 has 15 amino acids. The CDR3 DNA sequence: TGTGCCAGCAGCATTTGGACAGGCACTAACTATGGCTACACCTTC. It yields the protein CASSIWTGTNYGYTF.

V is TRBV9 and J is TRBJ2-3; 8 bases line up with TRBD2. CDR3 length equals 16 residues. V dropped 1 base and J dropped 2; count of bases not matched to a gene: 6. Germline values: CDR1 SGDLS, CDR2 YYNGEE. The CDR3 DNA follows: TGTGCCAGCAGCGTACACCTAGCGGGCCTCACAGATACGCAGTATTTT. Its protein is CASSVHLAGLTDTQYF. Filled out from reference TRBV9 and TRBJ2-3, the complete variable domain reads DSGVTQTPKHLITATGQRVTLRCSPRSGDLSVYWYQQSLDQGLQFLIQYYNGEERAKGNILERFSAQQFPDLHSELNLSSLELGDSALYFCASSVHLAGLTDTQYFGPGTRLTVL.

The J gene is TRBJ2-1, the V gene TRBV29-1; TRBD2 aligns across 9 bases. Trimming cost V 2 bases and J 12 bases; bases outside gene matches: 14. The CDR3 is made up of 15 amino acids. Germline values: CDR1 SQVTM, CDR2 ANQGSEA. CDR3 protein: CSVERDGLASKGQFF. The CDR3 region has the DNA TGCAGCGTTGAAAGGGATGGACTAGCGAGTAAAGGGCAGTTCTTC.

The V call is TRBV5-4, the J call TRBJ2-1, with D possibly being TRBD2 (5 bases). CDR1 and CDR2 (germline): SGHNT, YYREEE (reference sequence). With 0 bases removed from V and 10 bases from J, the gap between germline ends came to 8 bases. CDR3 size: 12 residues. The CDR3, as DNA: TGTGCCAGCAGCTTGGGCACGGGAGAGCAGTTCTTC. As protein: CASSLGTGEQFF.